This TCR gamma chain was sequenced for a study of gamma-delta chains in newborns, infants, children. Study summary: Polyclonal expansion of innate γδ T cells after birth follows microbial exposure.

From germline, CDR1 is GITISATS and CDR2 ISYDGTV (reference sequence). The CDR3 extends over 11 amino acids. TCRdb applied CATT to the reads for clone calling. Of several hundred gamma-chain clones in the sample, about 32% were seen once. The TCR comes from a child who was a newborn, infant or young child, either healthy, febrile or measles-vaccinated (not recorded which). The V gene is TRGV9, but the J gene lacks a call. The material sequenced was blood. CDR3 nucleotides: TGTGCCTTGTGGGAGGACCGTAACAAACTATTT. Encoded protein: CALWEDRNKLF.